The count of the clone carrying this T cell receptor beta chain is one. The antigen is not known. The CDR3 sequence is 13 residues long. Trimming shortened V by 2 bases and J by 3 bases, and 8 bases separated the two germline ends. CDR1 SGHNT and CDR2 YENEEA come from the germline V gene. This entry comes from a study of CD8 T cells in Susac syndrome. Study-wide context: Eight or nine of the sequenced Susac syndrome patients were in remission, and more than 5 had active disease. Intravenous immunoglobulin alone or corticosteroids were being given to patients with Susac syndrome at blood draw, unless they were therapy-naive.

Random hexamers primed reverse transcription of roughly 0.5 to 1 ug RNA. Amplification of TCR beta CDR3 used immunoSEQ multiplex PCR across 54 Vbeta and 13 Jbeta. TCRdb fed the immunoSEQ multiplex PCR reads into MiXCR, producing one record per CDR3 protein. Of about 190,000 distinct CDR3 sequences in the sample, around 90% were seen once. Study-level results: Where Susac syndrome CD4+ T cell repertoires were concerned, no clonal expansion was evident.

Sequences were obtained from CD4+ T cells from PBMCs. V and J are TRBV11-3 and TRBJ2-7; maybe TRBD1 (5 bases). This sequence was found in a human donor with Susac syndrome. The CDR3 sequence: CASSLQGNYEQYF. The CDR3 DNA follows: TGTGCCAGCAGCTTACAGGGAAACTACGAGCAGTACTTC.